This T cell receptor (beta chain) was recovered during a study of control samples from healthy donors and cancer patients. With 5 bases removed from V and 6 bases from J, the gap between germline ends came to 16 bases. CDR1 is MNHEY, CDR2 SMNVEV, per germline (reference sequence). The CDR3 extends over 14 amino acids. Generated by immunoSEQ multiplex PCR, the TCRdb table keeps only in-frame clones and is missing some. The sample carries approximately 170,000 clones, approximately 92% recorded once. The sequence derives from a young man in good health. The V gene is TRBV27, the J gene TRBJ1-2; no clear D gene. Sample: blood. The CDR3 sequence is CASSPHTPTHGYTF. The CDR3 bases are TGTGCCAGCAGTCCCCATACCCCCACACATGGCTACACCTTC.